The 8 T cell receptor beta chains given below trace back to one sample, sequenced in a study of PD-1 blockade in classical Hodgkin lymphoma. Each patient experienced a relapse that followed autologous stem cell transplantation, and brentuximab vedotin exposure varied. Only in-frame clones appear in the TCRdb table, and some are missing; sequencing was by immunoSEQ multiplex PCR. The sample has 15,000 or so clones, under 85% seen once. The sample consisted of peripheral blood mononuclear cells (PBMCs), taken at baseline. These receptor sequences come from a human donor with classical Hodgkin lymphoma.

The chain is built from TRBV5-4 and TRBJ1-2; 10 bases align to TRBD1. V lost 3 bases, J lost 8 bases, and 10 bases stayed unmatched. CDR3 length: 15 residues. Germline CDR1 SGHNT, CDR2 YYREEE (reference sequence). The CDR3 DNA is TGTGCCAGCAGCTCAACCGGGACAGGGGTCGGCGGCTACACCTTC. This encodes CASSSTGTGVGGYTF.

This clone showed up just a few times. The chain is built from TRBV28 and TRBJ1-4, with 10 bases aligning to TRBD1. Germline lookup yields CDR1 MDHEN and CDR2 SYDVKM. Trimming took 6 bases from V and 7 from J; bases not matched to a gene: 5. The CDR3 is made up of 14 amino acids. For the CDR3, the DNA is TGTGCCAGCAGATTGACAGGGGGCATTGAAAAACTGTTTTTT. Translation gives CASRLTGGIEKLFF. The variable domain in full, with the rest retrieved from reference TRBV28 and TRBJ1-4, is DVKVTQSSRYLVKRTGEKVFLECVQDMDHENMFWYRQDPGLGLRLIYFSYDVKMKEKGDIPEGYSVSREKKERFSLILESASTNQTSMYLCASRLTGGIEKLFFGSGTQLSVL.

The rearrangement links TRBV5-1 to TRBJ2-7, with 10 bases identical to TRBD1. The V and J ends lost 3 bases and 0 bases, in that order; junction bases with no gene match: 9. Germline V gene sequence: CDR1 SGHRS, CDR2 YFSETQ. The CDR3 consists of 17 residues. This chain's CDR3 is CASSYLFRDRGSYEQYF. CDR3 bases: TGCGCCAGCAGCTACCTGTTTAGGGACAGGGGCTCCTACGAGCAGTACTTC.

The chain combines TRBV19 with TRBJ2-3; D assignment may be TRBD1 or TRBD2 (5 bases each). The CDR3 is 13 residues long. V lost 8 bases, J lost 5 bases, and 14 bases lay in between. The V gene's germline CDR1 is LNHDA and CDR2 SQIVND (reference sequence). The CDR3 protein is CASSRGRGDTQYF. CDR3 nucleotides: TGTGCCAGTTCTCGGGGACGAGGAGATACGCAGTATTTT.

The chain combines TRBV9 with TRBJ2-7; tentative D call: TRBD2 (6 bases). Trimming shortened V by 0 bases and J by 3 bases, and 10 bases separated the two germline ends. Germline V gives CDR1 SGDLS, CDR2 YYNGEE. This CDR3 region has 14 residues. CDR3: CASSVEIGGYEQYF. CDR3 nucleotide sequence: TGTGCCAGCAGCGTAGAGATCGGGGGCTACGAGCAGTACTTC.

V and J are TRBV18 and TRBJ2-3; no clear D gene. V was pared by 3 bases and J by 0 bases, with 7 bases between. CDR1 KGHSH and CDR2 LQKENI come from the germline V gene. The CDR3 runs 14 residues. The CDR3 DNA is TGTGCCAGCTCACCCACGGCTAGCACAGATACGCAGTATTTT. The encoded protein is CASSPTASTDTQYF.

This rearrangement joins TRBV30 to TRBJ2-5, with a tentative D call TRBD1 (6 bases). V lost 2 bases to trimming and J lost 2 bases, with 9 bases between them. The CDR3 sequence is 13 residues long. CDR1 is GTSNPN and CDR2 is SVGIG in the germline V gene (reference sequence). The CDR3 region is CAWSRGTQETQYF. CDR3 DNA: TGTGCCTGGAGTAGGGGGACGCAAGAGACCCAGTACTTC.

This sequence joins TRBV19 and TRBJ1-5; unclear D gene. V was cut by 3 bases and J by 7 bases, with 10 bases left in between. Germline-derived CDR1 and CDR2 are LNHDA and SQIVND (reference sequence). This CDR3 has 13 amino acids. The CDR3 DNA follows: TGTGCCAGTAGTATGAACGGGCCGCAGCCCCAGCATTTT. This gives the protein CASSMNGPQPQHF. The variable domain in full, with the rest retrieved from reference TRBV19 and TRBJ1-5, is DGGITQSPKYLFRKEGQNVTLSCEQNLNHDAMYWYRQDPGQGLRLIYYSQIVNDFQKGDIAEGYSVSREKKESFPLTVTSAQKNPTAFYLCASSMNGPQPQHFGDGTRLSIL.